This T cell receptor beta chain was recorded in a study of regulatory T cells. Study results and limitations: Regulatory T cells showed the strongest V-J pair restriction and V/J gene skewing among patient repertoires. In CD3G-deficient patients, conventional CD4+ T cells were enriched for hydrophobic CDR3 residues at positions 6 and 7.

The germline V and J ends were trimmed by 0 bases and 6 bases, with 9 bases remaining between them. Germline CDR1 is SGDLS and CDR2 is YYNGEE. The CDR3 runs 13 residues. Patients aged 2 to 39 years had fewer naive and more memory CD4+ and CD8+ T cells. CD4+ cells were sorted into CD25-high CD127-low regulatory cells and CD25-low CD127-high conventional cells. The primer mix had 52 TRBV and 13 TRBJ primers. The protocol was immunoSEQ multiplex PCR, while the TCRdb copy is restricted to in-frame clones and leaves out a portion. The sample yields roughly 30,000 clones, 80% to 95% seen once. Turning to this clone: Its antigen remains unidentified.

This receptor was identified in a person under 30 with CD3G deficiency. The chain has TRBV9 and TRBJ1-2; possible D gene TRBD1, 6 bases. Source material: conventional CD4+ T cells sorted from blood. CDR3: CASSVVAGDGYTF. For the CDR3, the DNA is TGTGCCAGCAGCGTAGTGGCAGGGGATGGCTACACCTTC.